This passage covers 7 T cell receptor beta chains from one sample sequenced in a study of identical twins. Using its own MiXCR run on the 5' RACE reads, TCRdb lists one record per CDR3 protein. The data contain about 700,000 distinct CDR3 sequences, 8.5% to 9.5% of them singletons. This sample was also put to use in a study of yellow fever vaccine responses in identical twins.

Sequenced sample: PBMCs. Every receptor here comes from a woman aged 18 to 35 in good health.

This chain joins TRBV11-1 and TRBJ2-2, with D possibly being TRBD2 (6 bases). Germline CDR1 and CDR2: SGHAT and FQDESV (reference sequence). The CDR3 totals 19 residues. Between the trimmed V and J ends, which lost 1 base and 6 bases, there was a span of 24 bases. The CDR3 DNA is TGTGCCAGCAGCTTAGGCGGACCGGTCGCGGGGCGCGGATCCGGGGAGCTGTTTTTT. Translating gives CASSLGGPVAGRGSGELFF.

This chain links TRBV5-1 with TRBJ2-7, with 8 bases aligning to TRBD2. The CDR3 sequence is 14 residues long. The germline CDR1 and CDR2 sequences are SGHRS and YFSETQ. Germline trimming cut 3 bases from V and 7 bases from J; bases unmatched to any gene: 9. CDR3 amino acids: CASSSGGPQGEQYF. CDR3 nucleotide sequence: TGCGCCAGCAGCTCGGGGGGGCCTCAGGGAGAGCAGTACTTC.

A few counts support this clonotype. The chain combines TRBV5-6 with TRBJ2-7; maybe TRBD1 (6 bases). The CDR3 extends over 15 amino acids. V lost 4 bases to trimming and J lost 4 bases, with 18 bases between them. The germline V gene has CDR1 SGHDT and CDR2 YYEEEE. The CDR3 loop reads CASSVSSDSSYEQYF. In DNA form, the CDR3 reads TGTGCCAGCAGCGTGAGTTCGGACAGTTCATACGAGCAGTACTTC. Filled out from reference TRBV5-6 and TRBJ2-7, the complete variable domain reads DAGVTQSPTHLIKTRGQQVTLRCSPKSGHDTVSWYQQALGQGPQFIFQYYEEEERQRGNFPDRFSGHQFPNYSSELNVNALLLGDSALYLCASSVSSDSSYEQYFGPGTRLTVT.

The chain links TRBV6-1 to TRBJ2-3; possible D gene TRBD1, 5 bases. Trimming cost V 5 bases and J 5 bases, with 11 bases left between them. Germline loops: CDR1 MNHNS, CDR2 SASEGT. The CDR3 totals 13 residues. Here the CDR3 reads CASSTEGVDTQYF. DNA of the CDR3: TGTGCCAGCAGTACAGAAGGGGTAGATACGCAGTATTTT.

This chain connects TRBV7-9 to TRBJ2-3; 8 nucleotides align to TRBD2. V trimming: 6 bases; J trimming: 3 bases; junction bases outside the gene matches: 8. This CDR3 has 15 residues. Germline loops: CDR1 SEHNR, CDR2 FQNEAQ (reference sequence). The CDR3 here is CASSWEREPTDTQYF. The CDR3 nucleotides read TGTGCCAGCAGTTGGGAGCGGGAGCCAACAGATACGCAGTATTTT. Combining the CDR3 with reference TRBV7-9 and TRBJ2-3 gives the whole variable domain DTGVSQNPRHKITKRGQNVTFRCDPISEHNRLYWYRQTLGQGPEFLTYFQNEAQLEKSRLLSDRFSAERPKGSFSTLEIQRTEQGDSAMYLCASSWEREPTDTQYFGPGTRLTVL.

This clonotype appeared a few times. V and J are TRBV27 and TRBJ1-5; possibly TRBD1 for D (6 bases). Trimming shortened V by 2 bases and J by 5 bases, and 13 bases separated the two germline ends. The CDR3 contains 15 residues. Germline CDR1 reads MNHEY; CDR2 reads SMNVEV (reference sequence). In nucleotides, the CDR3 is TGTGCCAGCAGTTTAAACGCGGGGGCTCATCAGCCCCAGCATTTT. This encodes CASSLNAGAHQPQHF.

Ten or more counts support this clonotype. V usage is TRBV2 and J usage is TRBJ2-5, with 8 nucleotides matching TRBD1. There are 14 residues in the CDR3. Per germline, CDR1 SNHLY and CDR2 FYNNEI. The V and J ends lost 3 bases and 2 bases, in that order; junction bases with no gene match: 2. The CDR3 region has the DNA TGTGCCAGCAGTGACCGGGACAGGCAAGAGACCCAGTACTTC. It yields the protein CASSDRDRQETQYF.